This T cell receptor beta chain was sequenced during a study of T cells in women clearing cervical HPV infection. Study-wide results and caveats: TRBV6-7 relative abundance averaged about 0.1% in cases and 0.15% to 0.2% in controls.

The assay was immunoSEQ multiplex PCR, and TCRdb's table has in-frame clones only and misses some. Seen in this sample are under 40,000 clones; the ten most common clones hold 6.8%. Per germline, CDR1 SGHRS and CDR2 YFSETQ. CDR3 length: 14 residues. Concerning this clone itself: Its matching antigen is unknown. The sequenced fragment ends 3 residues before the CDR3 boundary, so the rest is inferred from the germline J gene.

The TCR comes from a woman between 18 and 70 years old with a cervical HPV16 infection that either progressed to CIN3+ or cleared (not recorded which). What was sequenced was blood buffy coat. The rearrangement links TRBV5-1 to TRBJ1-4; 9 nucleotides line up with TRBD1. The CDR3 is CASSADRGNSPLFF. CDR3 DNA, as far as it was read: TGCGCCAGCAGCGCGGACAGGGGTAATTCACCA.